The 6 T cell receptor beta chains given below trace back to one sample, sequenced in a study of blood T cell repertoires in COVID-19. Here immunoSEQ multiplex PCR was the method, and the copy in TCRdb shows in-frame clones only, minus some. The sample carries under 75,000 clones, 88% recorded once. Sequences were obtained from peripheral blood. The receptors here all came from a man in his fifties with active COVID-19.

The CDR3: CASFSILGEQFF. Written as DNA, the CDR3 is TGTGCCAGTTTCTCTATTCTCGGTGAGCAGTTCTTC. This chain uses TRBV12-3 or TRBV12-4 with TRBJ2-1; D not resolved. This CDR3 has 12 residues. Between the trimmed V and J ends, which lost 9 bases and 9 bases, there was a span of 15 bases.

This chain joins TRBV9 and TRBJ1-6, with D perhaps TRBD1 (6 bases). CDR3 size: 15 residues. V was shortened by 3 bases and J by 7 bases, with 14 bases between the two germline ends. Per germline, CDR1 SGDLS and CDR2 YYNGEE. CDR3 region: CASSEGGDTNSPLHF. DNA of the CDR3: TGTGCCAGCAGCGAGGGGGGGGACACGAATTCACCCCTCCACTTT. Using reference TRBV9 and TRBJ1-6 for the parts outside the CDR3, the full variable domain is DSGVTQTPKHLITATGQRVTLRCSPRSGDLSVYWYQQSLDQGLQFLIQYYNGEERAKGNILERFSAQQFPDLHSELNLSSLELGDSALYFCASSEGGDTNSPLHFGNGTRLTVT.

The gene calls are TRBV7-9 and TRBJ1-5, with D unclear. CDR1 and CDR2 (germline): SEHNR, FQNEAQ (reference sequence). The CDR3 is made up of 13 amino acids. The V end lost 5 bases, the J end lost 3 bases, and 8 bases lay between the germline ends. CDR3 sequence (DNA): TGTGCCAGCAGCATCGGGAACAATCAGCCCCAGCATTTT. Translation gives CASSIGNNQPQHF.

The V call is TRBV11-2, the J call TRBJ2-3; D perhaps matches TRBD1 (6 bases). The CDR3 consists of 16 residues. CDR1 is SGHAT, CDR2 FQNNGV, per germline. Trimming removed 5 bases at V and 0 bases at J, with 15 bases between. Here the CDR3 DNA reads TGTGCCAGCAGCCCCGGACAGTGGGGAAGCACAGATACGCAGTATTTT. Translation: CASSPGQWGSTDTQYF.

The chain links TRBV12-3 or TRBV12-4 to TRBJ1-6; D gene uncertain. The CDR3 loop spans 13 amino acids. Trimming removed 1 base from V and 11 bases from J, with 9 bases in between. DNA of the CDR3: TGTGCCAGCAGTTTAGGAGCGGGTGCACCCCTCCACTTT. Translated, it gives CASSLGAGAPLHF.

This clone came up once. The chain recombines TRBV9 with TRBJ2-7, with D maybe TRBD1 (6 bases). V lost 0 bases and J 3 bases, leaving 13 bases between the germline ends. The CDR3 contains 15 residues. Per germline, CDR1 SGDLS and CDR2 YYNGEE. The CDR3 nucleotides read TGTGCCAGCAGCGTAGATGGCAGGGGATTCTACGAGCAGTACTTC. This translates into CASSVDGRGFYEQYF.